This T cell receptor beta chain appears in the sequencing data of a study of blood T cells in healthy people across ages. The CDR3 runs 14 residues. CDR1 and CDR2 from the germline V gene are MNHEY and SVGEGT. Germline trimming cut 6 bases from V and 1 base from J; bases unmatched to any gene: 4. Study-level points and caveats: The donors' CMV status was not determined, possibly confounding changes in expanded clonotypes.

Concerning this clonotype: Its antigen remains unknown.

Sample-barcoded 5' priming and a J-beta primer mix drove a second PCR of about 6 to 12 cycles. Each CDR3 protein gets one entry after TCRdb re-called the 5' RACE reads with MiXCR. Among about 1 million distinct CDR3 sequences listed, 35% to 50% were seen once. This chain connects TRBV6-2 or TRBV6-3 to TRBJ1-1; 8 bases fit TRBD1. The receptor comes from a woman aged 55-70 years in good health. Sequenced input: blood. CDR3 nucleotides: TGTGCCAGCAGCAGGACAGGGCGGAACACTGAAGCTTTCTTT. Encoded protein: CASSRTGRNTEAFF.